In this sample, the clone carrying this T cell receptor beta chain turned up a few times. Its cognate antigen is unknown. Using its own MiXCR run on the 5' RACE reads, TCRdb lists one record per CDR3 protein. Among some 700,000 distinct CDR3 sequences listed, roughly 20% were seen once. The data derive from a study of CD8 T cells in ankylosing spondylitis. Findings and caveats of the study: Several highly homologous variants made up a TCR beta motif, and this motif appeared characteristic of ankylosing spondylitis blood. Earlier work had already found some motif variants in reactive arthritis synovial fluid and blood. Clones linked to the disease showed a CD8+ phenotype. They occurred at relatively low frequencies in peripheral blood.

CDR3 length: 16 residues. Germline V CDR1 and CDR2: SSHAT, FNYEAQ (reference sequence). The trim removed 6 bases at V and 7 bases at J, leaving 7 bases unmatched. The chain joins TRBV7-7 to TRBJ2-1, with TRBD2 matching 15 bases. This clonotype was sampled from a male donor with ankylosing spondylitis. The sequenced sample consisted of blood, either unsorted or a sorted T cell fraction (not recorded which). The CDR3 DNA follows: TGTGCCAGCAGTGCGGGACTAGCGGGAGGTAGTAATGAGCAGTTCTTC. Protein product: CASSAGLAGGSNEQFF.